The sequence of this T cell receptor (beta chain) was determined in a study of shared clonotypes between healthy human individuals. Concerning this clone: As yet, its antigen is unknown.

Profiled with immunoSEQ multiplex PCR; TCRdb holds only in-frame clones, not every one. The data contain about 490,000 clones, 65% to 85% of them seen just once; the ten biggest clones take up approximately 12%. Study observations and caveats: Measured sharing among donors was expected to vary with sequencing depth.

The ends were cut back, 0 bases at V and 5 bases at J, with 11 bases in the middle. CDR3 length: 15 residues. The germline gives CDR1 LGHNA, CDR2 YNFKEQ. Sequencing input: PBMCs. The source is a woman between 35 and 50 years old in good health. Some clones in this sample may be carry-over from other donors' samples. The chain combines TRBV4-2 with TRBJ1-5; D gene unclear. CDR3 bases: TGTGCCAGCAGCCAAGAGAGCGTACGTGATCAGCCCCAGCATTTT. This encodes CASSQESVRDQPQHF.